This TCR beta chain was retrieved from a study of blood T cell repertoires in COVID-19. Study details: Samples of COVID-19 (acute and convalescent) were obtained from the United States, Italy and Spain. Sources were T cells, B-cell-depleted T cells, or PBMCs; the material itself was cDNA or gDNA.

Source study methods: Estimation of nucleated cell counts was performed using reference gene primer amplification. Sequencing was performed with immunoSEQ multiplex PCR; in TCRdb, only in-frame clones are kept and a portion is missing. V, J and clone size are taken as reported in that table, and D and trimming were inferred from the DNA itself. The table includes 65,000 to 85,000 clones, approximately 79% detected once. After removal of 2 bases from V and 8 bases from J, the junction contained 14 bases not matched to a gene. This CDR3 comprises 18 residues. The germline V gene has CDR1 MNHNS and CDR2 SASEGT.

The V call is TRBV6-1, the J call TRBJ2-1, with 11 bases fitting TRBD2. Input material: peripheral blood. This sequence originates from a woman of 80 years or more with active or convalescent COVID-19. CDR3 in amino acids: CASSENPLAGGRPDEQFF. Written as DNA, the CDR3 is TGTGCCAGCAGTGAAAACCCTCTAGCGGGAGGACGACCGGATGAGCAGTTCTTC.